Below are 12 T cell receptor beta chains sequenced from a single sample in a study of blood T cell repertoires in COVID-19. Libraries were prepared by immunoSEQ multiplex PCR; TCRdb keeps only in-frame clonotypes and omits some of them. The sample has 65,000 to 95,000 clones; about 82% are singletons. Sequenced: peripheral blood. All receptors come from a man aged 80 or over with active or convalescent COVID-19.

In this sample, this clone turned up a few times. This chain connects TRBV2 to TRBJ1-2, with TRBD1 matching over 8 bases. The germline CDR1 and CDR2 sequences are SNHLY and FYNNEI. The CDR3 spans 15 residues. Trimming took 2 bases from V and 3 from J; bases not matched to a gene: 5. CDR3 loop: CASSERTGWHYGYTF. The CDR3 DNA follows: TGTGCCAGCAGTGAAAGGACAGGGTGGCACTATGGCTACACCTTC.

The V gene is TRBV7-2, the J gene TRBJ2-1; unclear D gene. The CDR3 covers 13 residues. Trimming left V 3 bases short and J 3 bases short, with 6 bases between. The germline gives CDR1 SGHTA, CDR2 FQGNSA. In DNA, the CDR3 is TGTGCCAGCAGCTTGTACGGCTACAATGAGCAGTTCTTC. It codes for CASSLYGYNEQFF.

The chain employs TRBV5-1 and TRBJ1-1; D is uncertain. With 0 bases removed from V and 6 bases from J, the gap between germline ends came to 12 bases. The CDR3 has 14 amino acids. Looked up from germline, CDR1 is SGHRS and CDR2 is YFSETQ. In nucleotides, the CDR3 is TGCGCCAGCAGCTTGGTGCGGGGTACCCCTGAAGCTTTCTTT. Translation gives CASSLVRGTPEAFF.

V gene TRBV5-1 combines with J gene TRBJ2-3, with 9 bases that match TRBD1. Germline CDR1 reads SGHRS; CDR2 reads YFSETQ. The CDR3 consists of 15 residues. Trimming took 0 bases from V and 4 from J; bases not matched to a gene: 3. The CDR3 protein is CASSLVGQGADTQYF. The CDR3 region has the DNA TGCGCCAGCAGCTTGGTGGGACAGGGAGCAGATACGCAGTATTTT.

V gene TRBV30 combines with J gene TRBJ1-2; D is perhaps TRBD1 (5 bases). The CDR3 length is 15 residues. Germline CDR1 reads GTSNPN; CDR2 reads SVGIG (reference sequence). V was pared by 2 bases and J by 12 bases, with 25 bases between. CDR3 DNA sequence: TGTGCCTGGAGTTTCCCAGGACGCCTAACAGGTTTCCACACCTTC. Translated, it gives CAWSFPGRLTGFHTF.

This sequence joins TRBV3-1 (or the pseudogene TRBV3-2) and TRBJ1-1; 7 bases align to TRBD1. J lost 8 bases, V lost 4 bases, and 7 bases had no gene match. This CDR3 has 13 amino acids. Germline loops: CDR1 LGHDT, CDR2 YNNKEL (reference sequence). CDR3 nucleotides: TGTGCCAGCAGCCTAGAAACAGGGGCGGAAGCTTTCTTT. It encodes CASSLETGAEAFF.

This chain uses TRBV5-4 with TRBJ2-1, with 10 bases matching TRBD2. Germline trimming cut 4 bases from V and 8 bases from J; bases unmatched to any gene: 18. Germline-derived CDR1 and CDR2 are SGHNT and YYREEE (reference sequence). CDR3 size: 18 residues. The CDR3 bases are TGTGCCAGCAGCCCAGCGCTAGCGGGAGTTGGGACGCTTCATGAGCAGTTCTTC. Translating gives CASSPALAGVGTLHEQFF.

The V call is TRBV18, the J call TRBJ1-2; D unclear. This CDR3 region has 15 residues. Per the germline V gene, CDR1 is KGHSH and CDR2 is LQKENI. V lost 6 bases to trimming and J lost 5 bases, with 19 bases between them. CDR3 sequence (DNA): TGTGCCAGCTCTCCTGTCCGAGAACCTTTTTATGGCTACACCTTC. Translated, it gives CASSPVREPFYGYTF.

This chain connects TRBV5-6 to TRBJ2-5; TRBD1 might be the D (6 bases). V shed 2 bases and J shed 5 bases, with 19 bases lying between them. Germline V gene lookup returns CDR1 SGHDT and CDR2 YYEEEE. The CDR3 is 16 amino acids. For the CDR3, the DNA is TGTGCCAGCAGCTTCGGACAGCTCAGATTGGGGGAGACCCAGTACTTC. Protein: CASSFGQLRLGETQYF. Based on the CDR3 plus reference TRBV5-6 and TRBJ2-5, the full variable domain is DAGVTQSPTHLIKTRGQQVTLRCSPKSGHDTVSWYQQALGQGPQFIFQYYEEEERQRGNFPDRFSGHQFPNYSSELNVNALLLGDSALYLCASSFGQLRLGETQYFGPGTRLLVL.

V usage is TRBV3-1 (or the pseudogene TRBV3-2) and J usage is TRBJ2-1; 9 nucleotides align to TRBD2. Germline assignment: CDR1 LGHDT and CDR2 YNNKEL (reference sequence). This CDR3 has 13 residues. V dropped 1 base and J dropped 13; count of bases not matched to a gene: 5. The CDR3: CASSQGPGLAQFF. CDR3 nucleotides: TGTGCCAGCAGCCAAGGTCCGGGACTAGCCCAGTTCTTC.

This chain joins TRBV11-3 and TRBJ2-2, with D unclear. The CDR3 totals 13 residues. Germline CDR1 reads SGHNT; CDR2 reads YENEEA. Trimming pared 3 bases from V and 7 bases from J, leaving 9 bases between. The CDR3 sequence is CASSLNQDGELFF. The CDR3 DNA reads TGTGCCAGCAGCTTGAACCAGGACGGGGAGCTGTTTTTT.

The chain employs TRBV18 and TRBJ2-3; 8 bases match TRBD2. The V segment lost 3 bases and the J segment 2 bases; nucleotides outside the gene matches: 7. Germline lookup yields CDR1 KGHSH and CDR2 LQKENI. The CDR3 length is 16 residues. The CDR3 DNA follows: TGTGCCAGCTCACCCTTTCCGGGGGGGACCACAGATACGCAGTATTTT. Protein sequence: CASSPFPGGTTDTQYF.